The 23 T cell receptor beta chains in this list originate from one sample, sequenced in a study of cytomegalovirus exposure and HLA in healthy donors. With 60 Vbeta and 13 Jbeta primers, the PCR was carried out. Profiling relied on immunoSEQ multiplex PCR, and the TCRdb table lists in-frame clones only, not all of them. The sample has 150,000 to 200,000 clones; roughly 79% are singletons. The specimen sequenced was PBMCs. Source of these receptors: a man younger than 45 in good health and CMV-seronegative.

The gene calls are TRBV5-1 and TRBJ2-5; D not resolved. The CDR3 is 15 residues long. Per germline, CDR1 SGHRS and CDR2 YFSETQ. V dropped 1 base and J dropped 2 bases, with 12 bases sitting between them. The CDR3 is CASSLFHPSQETQYF. The CDR3 DNA is TGCGCCAGCAGCTTGTTTCATCCTAGTCAAGAGACCCAGTACTTC.

The chain is built from TRBV18 and TRBJ1-3; no clear D gene. The V end lost 1 base, the J end lost 4 bases, and 11 bases lay between the germline ends. Germline V gives CDR1 KGHSH, CDR2 LQKENI. The CDR3 is made up of 15 amino acids. For the CDR3, the DNA is TGTGCCAGCTCACCACGGGCAGGCTCGGGAAACACCATATATTTT. It encodes CASSPRAGSGNTIYF. The entire variable domain, with the rest obtained from reference TRBV18 and TRBJ1-3, is as follows: NAGVMQNPRHLVRRRGQEARLRCSPMKGHSHVYWYRQLPEEGLKFMVYLQKENIIDESGMPKERFSAEFPKEGPSILRIQQVVRGDSAAYFCASSPRAGSGNTIYFGEGSWLTVV.

This clone was counted a few times. This rearrangement joins TRBV28 to TRBJ1-1; D remains unclear. Trimming shortened V by 3 bases and J by 2 bases, and 7 bases separated the two germline ends. Germline V gene data show CDR1 as MDHEN and CDR2 as SYDVKM. This CDR3 region has 13 residues. This chain's CDR3 is CASSFGRNTEAFF. CDR3 DNA sequence: TGTGCCAGCAGTTTTGGGAGAAACACTGAAGCTTTCTTT.

The chain combines TRBV10-1 with TRBJ2-2; 11 bases fit TRBD1. The germline V gene has CDR1 WNHNN and CDR2 SYGVQD (reference sequence). The V and J ends lost 2 bases and 5 bases, in that order; junction bases with no gene match: 7. The CDR3 covers 17 residues. The DNA for the CDR3 is TGCGCCAGCAGTGAGCTTGGACAGGGGGCGAGAACCGGGGAGCTGTTTTTT. This gives the protein CASSELGQGARTGELFF.

The chain links TRBV4-1 to TRBJ2-1; TRBD1 matches at 10 bases. The V gene end was trimmed by 5 bases and the J gene end by 3 bases; junction bases not matched to a gene: 7. Germline assignment: CDR1 MGHRA and CDR2 YSYEKL. CDR3 size: 16 residues. The CDR3 spells CASSASGTGVYNEQFF. CDR3 bases: TGCGCCAGCAGCGCATCCGGGACAGGGGTCTACAATGAGCAGTTCTTC.

The chain employs TRBV9 and TRBJ1-3, with 7 bases matching TRBD1. Germline values: CDR1 SGDLS, CDR2 YYNGEE. This CDR3 contains 14 residues. The V gene end was trimmed by 3 bases and the J gene end by 1 base; junction bases not matched to a gene: 1. CDR3 coding DNA: TGTGCCAGCAGCGCCAGGGGGTCTGGAAACACCATATATTTT. Amino acid sequence: CASSARGSGNTIYF.

The CDR3 DNA reads TGTGCCAGCAGCCCCCGGCCGGGGGGCTATGGCTACACCTTC. Amino acid sequence: CASSPRPGGYGYTF. The chain has TRBV5-8 and TRBJ1-2; TRBD1 is a possible D gene (5 bases). The length of the CDR3 is 14 residues. Germline V CDR1 and CDR2: SGHTS, YDEGEE. V lost 4 bases and J lost 4, with 14 bases in between.

J is TRBJ2-7 and V is TRBV5-1, with 8 bases aligning to TRBD1. Germline V gene lookup returns CDR1 SGHRS and CDR2 YFSETQ. Trimming cost V 0 bases and J 5 bases; bases outside gene matches: 4. The CDR3 consists of 14 residues. CDR3 region: CASSLVRGLDEQYF. CDR3 bases: TGCGCCAGCAGCTTGGTCAGGGGGCTGGACGAGCAGTACTTC.

The chain carries TRBV4-3 and TRBJ1-2; 9 nucleotides agree with TRBD1. The germline gives CDR1 LGHNA, CDR2 YSLEER. This CDR3 comprises 13 residues. V shed 0 bases, J shed 14 bases, and the junction held 7 bases outside the gene matches. The CDR3 sequence: CASSQDGTGPRTF. CDR3 DNA: TGCGCCAGCAGCCAAGACGGGACAGGGCCGAGGACCTTC.

The DNA for the CDR3 is TGCGCCAGCAGCTTGGTTCAGGGGATGAACACTGAAGCTTTCTTT. It specifies CASSLVQGMNTEAFF. V usage is TRBV5-1 and J usage is TRBJ1-1, with D perhaps TRBD1 (6 bases). Germline loops: CDR1 SGHRS, CDR2 YFSETQ. The CDR3 is 15 residues long. Trimming pared 0 bases from V and 0 bases from J, leaving 9 bases between.

The chain carries TRBV9 and TRBJ2-2; 10 bases are a match to TRBD1. J lost 6 bases, V lost 2 bases, and 13 bases had no gene match. CDR3 size: 18 residues. Germline lookup yields CDR1 SGDLS and CDR2 YYNGEE. CDR3 protein: CASSVTSTGGDVAGELFF. In nucleotides, the CDR3 is TGTGCCAGCAGCGTGACATCGACAGGGGGCGATGTCGCCGGGGAGCTGTTTTTT.

The chain uses TRBV4-1 and TRBJ2-7; possible D gene TRBD2, 5 bases. V lost 3 bases to trimming and J lost 6 bases, with 9 bases between them. CDR3 size: 12 residues. CDR1 is MGHRA and CDR2 is YSYEKL in the germline V gene. CDR3 sequence: CASSQEGSEQYF. The CDR3 DNA reads TGCGCCAGCAGCCAGGAAGGGAGCGAGCAGTACTTC.

This chain's CDR3 is CASSHGTNLDTQYF. The CDR3 DNA reads as TGCGCCAGCTCCCACGGGACTAACCTTGATACGCAGTATTTT. The chain joins TRBV5-1 to TRBJ2-3; 7 bases are a match to TRBD2. Per the germline V gene, CDR1 is SGHRS and CDR2 is YFSETQ. The V and J ends lost 7 bases and 6 bases, in that order; junction bases with no gene match: 11. The CDR3 is made up of 14 amino acids.

This clone has only a few counts. The chain recombines TRBV7-9 with TRBJ2-1; 10 positions match TRBD2. Germline CDR1 SEHNR, CDR2 FQNEAQ (reference sequence). CDR3 size: 16 residues. V lost 4 bases, J lost 3 bases, and 6 bases stayed unmatched. The DNA of the CDR3 is TGTGCCAGCAGCTACCGGACTAGCGGTTACTACAATGAGCAGTTCTTC. It translates to CASSYRTSGYYNEQFF.

This chain links TRBV7-2 with TRBJ2-7; TRBD2 matches 7 bases. With V trimmed by 2 bases and J by 4 bases, 5 bases remained unmatched. The germline gives CDR1 SGHTA, CDR2 FQGNSA. CDR3 length equals 14 residues. This chain's CDR3 is CASSLQISGYEQYF. The CDR3 DNA follows: TGTGCCAGCAGCTTACAAATTAGCGGGTACGAGCAGTACTTC.

The V and J genes are TRBV7-9 and TRBJ2-7; TRBD1 matches 12 bases. Unmatched junction bases numbered 7, after V lost 5 bases and J lost 5 bases. The germline V gene has CDR1 SEHNR and CDR2 FQNEAQ (reference sequence). The CDR3 contains 15 residues. Written as DNA, the CDR3 is TGTGCCAGCAGCCCGCCGGGGGACAGGGGGCACGAGCAGTACTTC. It encodes CASSPPGDRGHEQYF.

This clone was counted a few times. The CDR3 bases are TGCGCCAGCAGCCAACGCCCCGCGACGGAGTCCGGCTCTGGAAACACCATATATTTT. Translating it yields CASSQRPATESGSGNTIYF. The genes are TRBV4-3 and TRBJ1-3; no reliable D call. Looked up from germline, CDR1 is LGHNA and CDR2 is YSLEER. The CDR3 extends over 19 amino acids. Trimming pared 2 bases from V and 0 bases from J, leaving 20 bases between.

The V call is TRBV9, the J call TRBJ2-2; D is possibly TRBD2 (6 bases). Trimming removed 6 bases from V and 7 bases from J, with 16 bases in between. The CDR3 is 14 residues long. Germline-derived CDR1 and CDR2 are SGDLS and YYNGEE. In DNA, the CDR3 is TGTGCCAGCAACTCGGAGGGAAGGGGCGGGGAGCTGTTTTTT. It encodes CASNSEGRGGELFF.

Regarding this clone: The junction departs from the called germline gene at one end, perhaps through a read error. The chain employs TRBV2 and TRBJ2-7; 9 bases match TRBD1. Looked up from germline, CDR1 is SNHLY and CDR2 is FYNNEI. The CDR3 contains 14 residues. The CDR3: CASNEQGAAYEQYF. As DNA, the CDR3 is TGTGCCAGCAATGAACAGGGGGCTGCTTACGAGCAGTACTTC.

This rearrangement joins TRBV2 to TRBJ2-3; 10 bases fit TRBD2. Trimming at V came to 9 bases and at J to 7 bases, leaving 16 bases not matched to a gene. This CDR3 is 16 amino acids long. Germline loops: CDR1 SNHLY, CDR2 FYNNEI. The CDR3 bases are TGTGCCAGTTTGCCGTCGAGCGGGAGGGCCTCTCATACGCAGTATTTT. This codes for CASLPSSGRASHTQYF. The full variable domain, rest sourced from reference TRBV2 and TRBJ2-3, is EPEVTQTPSHQVTQMGQEVILRCVPISNHLYFYWYRQILGQKVEFLVSFYNNEISEKSEIFDDQFSVERPDGSNFTLKIRSTKLEDSAMYFCASLPSSGRASHTQYFGPGTRLTVL.

CDR3: CASSSSGAYNEQFF. The CDR3 nucleotides are TGTGCCAGCAGTTCTTCCGGGGCCTACAATGAGCAGTTCTTC. J is TRBJ2-1 and V is TRBV6-5, with D perhaps matching TRBD2 (5 bases). The germline V gene has CDR1 MNHEY and CDR2 SVGAGI. This CDR3 comprises 14 residues. V shed 4 bases and J shed 2 bases, with 9 bases lying between them.

The chain joins TRBV4-3 to TRBJ1-2, with 7 positions matching TRBD1. Trimming at V came to 2 bases and at J to 7 bases, leaving 7 bases not matched to a gene. Germline V gene sequence: CDR1 LGHNA, CDR2 YSLEER. This CDR3 region has 14 residues. The DNA for the CDR3 is TGCGCCAGCAGCCAAAACAGGGGAAGGGGTGGCTACACCTTC. It codes for CASSQNRGRGGYTF.

The chain recombines TRBV6-5 with TRBJ2-2; 8 bases map to TRBD1. This CDR3 has 16 amino acids. With 4 bases clipped from V and 4 bases from J, the junction kept 8 bases outside the gene matches. Germline CDR1 MNHEY, CDR2 SVGAGI. The CDR3 DNA sequence: TGTGCCAGCAGTTTAGGGACAGGCTCGGTCACCGGGGAGCTGTTTTTT. Translating gives CASSLGTGSVTGELFF.